This T cell receptor (beta chain) was sequenced during a study of radiotherapy plus CTLA-4 blockade in lung cancer. Study context: Disease control was present in 30% to 40% of patients, and objective responses in approximately 20%.

The CDR3 spans 12 residues. J was trimmed by 1 base and V by 6 bases; bases with no gene match: 1. Germline assignment: CDR1 SQVTM and CDR2 ANQGSEA. On this clone: Antigen specificity is unknown. Other DNA sequences of this sample code for an identical CDR3.

Data came from immunoSEQ multiplex PCR; TCRdb stores just in-frame clones and leaves some out. The table has about 120,000 clones, more than 80% seen once. The study gave focal radiation plus ipilimumab CTLA-4 blockade to patients with chemo-refractory metastatic non-small-cell lung cancer. Study outcomes and limitations: Blood TCR clones of tumor origin expanded after radiotherapy plus ipilimumab. According to reports, early shifts in blood T cell clones, alongside interferon-beta, forecast response most accurately.

Sequencing used peripheral blood, obtained from a patient treated with radiotherapy plus ipilimumab. The V call is TRBV29-1, the J call TRBJ1-1, with TRBD1 matching over 8 bases. The origin of this receptor is a human donor with non-small cell lung cancer that progressed on radiotherapy plus ipilimumab. CDR3 sequence reads: CSVGQGNTEAFF. CDR3 DNA sequence: TGCAGCGTCGGACAGGGGAACACTGAAGCTTTCTTT.